This note documents a single T cell receptor beta chain sequence. The CDR3 totals 13 residues. Trimming cost V 5 bases and J 4 bases, with 14 bases left between them. Looked up from germline, CDR1 is DFQATT and CDR2 is SNEGSKA (reference sequence). One entry per CDR3 protein results from TCRdb running MiXCR on the 5' RACE reads. The top ten clones hold around 4.2% of a sample with fewer than 250,000 distinct CDR3 sequences, around 32% of them seen once. The data stem from a study of CD8 T cells in ankylosing spondylitis. The TCR originated in a male donor with ankylosing spondylitis or in good health (not recorded which). The J gene is TRBJ2-5, the V gene TRBV20-1, with D unclear. The sample comprised blood, either unsorted or a sorted T cell fraction (not recorded which). In DNA form, the CDR3 reads TGCAGTGCTCGAGCCCGTGCGGTAGAGACCCAGTACTTC. Its protein is CSARARAVETQYF.